A single sample gave rise to the 18 T cell receptor beta chains below, sequenced in a study of cytomegalovirus exposure and HLA in healthy donors. Some clones are missing from TCRdb's copy, which holds only in-frame ones; the method was immunoSEQ multiplex PCR. The profile shows 150,000 to 200,000 clones, 84% of them singletons. Sample: PBMCs. These receptors all come from a woman aged 18-30 years in good health and CMV-seropositive.

V is TRBV5-1 and J is TRBJ2-5; 7 nucleotides match TRBD2. Germline V CDR1 and CDR2: SGHRS, YFSETQ. The CDR3 loop spans 15 amino acids. V was clipped by 3 bases and J by 4 bases; unmatched bases: 9. In DNA form, the CDR3 reads TGCGCCAGCAGCTGGGTGACGGGGGGACTAGAGACCCAGTACTTC. Translation: CASSWVTGGLETQYF. Looking up the rest from reference TRBV5-1 and TRBJ2-5 gives the full variable domain: KAGVTQTPRYLIKTRGQQVTLSCSPISGHRSVSWYQQTPGQGLQFLFEYFSETQRNKGNFPGRFSGRQFSNSRSEMNVSTLELGDSALYLCASSWVTGGLETQYFGPGTRLLVL.

The rearrangement joins TRBV7-9 to TRBJ2-2; 7 bases are a match to TRBD2. The CDR3 extends over 13 amino acids. Germline trimming cut 5 bases from V and 6 bases from J; bases unmatched to any gene: 3. Germline V gene sequence: CDR1 SEHNR, CDR2 FQNEAQ (reference sequence). CDR3 in amino acids: CASSPLASGELFF. The CDR3 DNA reads as TGTGCCAGCAGCCCACTAGCGTCCGGGGAGCTGTTTTTT.

The chain joins TRBV4-1 to TRBJ1-5; TRBD1 matches 7 bases. CDR3 length equals 15 residues. Germline values: CDR1 MGHRA, CDR2 YSYEKL. V lost 0 bases to trimming and J lost 4 bases; unmatched junction nucleotides: 3. For the CDR3, the DNA is TGCGCCAGCAGCCAAGAAGGGACAGTAAATCAGCCCCAGCATTTT. This encodes CASSQEGTVNQPQHF.

V gene TRBV29-1 combines with J gene TRBJ1-2; D uncertain. CDR3 length: 11 amino acids. CDR1 is SQVTM, CDR2 ANQGSEA, per germline. Trimming removed 2 bases from V and 4 bases from J, with 5 bases in between. The DNA of the CDR3 is TGCAGCGTTGAAATCGGCTATGGCTACACCTTC. This translates into CSVEIGYGYTF.

The gene calls are TRBV23-1 and TRBJ1-3; D is possibly TRBD1 (5 bases). TRBV23-1 is classed as an ORF, of uncertain function. V was clipped by 5 bases and J by 6 bases, with 17 bases between them. This CDR3 contains 15 residues. The chain's CDR3 is CASSWVSGRPNTIYF. CDR3 nucleotides: TGCGCCAGCAGTTGGGTTTCAGGGAGGCCAAACACCATATATTTT.

In its sample, this clone was seen once. Here the CDR3 reads CASSQDKLSYNEQFF. CDR3 nucleotides: TGCGCCAGCAGCCAGGACAAGCTATCTTACAATGAGCAGTTCTTC. The chain has TRBV4-3 and TRBJ2-1; D perhaps matches TRBD1 (5 bases). This CDR3 is 15 amino acids long. Germline V gene sequence: CDR1 LGHNA, CDR2 YSLEER. Trimming shortened V by 3 bases and J by 4 bases, and 13 bases separated the two germline ends.

V and J are TRBV15 and TRBJ2-7, with D unclear. The CDR3 has 14 amino acids. CDR1 and CDR2 from the germline V gene are LNHNV and YYDKDF (reference sequence). Trimming stripped 1 base from V and 0 bases from J, with 7 bases between. CDR3 DNA sequence: TGTGCCACCAGCAGAGCCAAGAGCTCCTACGAGCAGTACTTC. It translates to CATSRAKSSYEQYF.

The CDR3 protein is CASYGSADTQYF. DNA of the CDR3: TGCGCCAGCTATGGTTCGGCAGATACGCAGTATTTT. This sequence joins TRBV5-1 and TRBJ2-3, with D uncertain. This CDR3 has 12 amino acids. Germline values: CDR1 SGHRS, CDR2 YFSETQ. V lost 7 bases to trimming and J lost 4 bases, with 10 bases between them.

The chain carries TRBV18 and TRBJ1-2; D might be TRBD1 (5 bases). The length of the CDR3 is 12 residues. With 6 bases removed from V and 4 bases from J, the gap between germline ends came to 9 bases. Germline CDR1 and CDR2: KGHSH and LQKENI. CDR3 in amino acids: CASSRQSYGYTF. The CDR3 nucleotides are TGTGCCAGCTCGCGACAGAGCTATGGCTACACCTTC.

The V and J genes are TRBV5-5 and TRBJ2-7; 9 nucleotides match TRBD1. Germline V CDR1 and CDR2: SGHKS, YYEKEE (reference sequence). The CDR3 is 15 residues long. V lost 2 bases to trimming and J lost 4 bases; unmatched junction nucleotides: 7. The CDR3 sequence: CASSFDSGTGYEQYF. The CDR3 DNA sequence: TGTGCCAGCAGCTTTGATTCCGGGACAGGGTACGAGCAGTACTTC.

The J gene is TRBJ1-3, the V gene TRBV6-1; D gene unclear. Trimming took off 1 base at V and 1 base at J, with 11 bases between the two ends. In germline, CDR1 is MNHNS, CDR2 SASEGT. CDR3 length: 16 residues. The CDR3 protein is CASSEERRSSGNTIYF. The CDR3 DNA is TGTGCCAGCAGTGAAGAGCGGAGGTCATCTGGAAACACCATATATTTT.

The rearrangement joins TRBV9 to TRBJ1-6, with D unclear. The germline V gene encodes CDR1 SGDLS and CDR2 YYNGEE. Trimming removed 0 bases from V and 6 bases from J, with 4 bases in between. CDR3 length: 13 amino acids. CDR3 coding DNA: TGTGCCAGCAGCGTAGAGCCTAATTCACCCCTCCACTTT. It is translated as CASSVEPNSPLHF.

The rearrangement links TRBV27 to TRBJ2-6, with D maybe TRBD1 (5 bases). Germline lookup yields CDR1 MNHEY and CDR2 SMNVEV (reference sequence). The CDR3 runs 15 residues. Trimming removed 2 bases at V and 2 bases at J, with 7 bases between. The CDR3 sequence: CASSLRGTGANVLTF. The DNA of the CDR3 is TGTGCCAGCAGTTTAAGGGGCACTGGGGCCAACGTCCTGACTTTC.

V usage is TRBV11-1 and J usage is TRBJ2-2; D is unresolved. The V end was cut by 5 bases, the J end by 3 bases, with 13 bases between. From germline, CDR1 is SGHAT and CDR2 FQDESV (reference sequence). The CDR3 has 15 residues. The CDR3 loop reads CASSAIHSYTGELFF. CDR3 DNA: TGTGCCAGCAGCGCCATCCATAGCTACACCGGGGAGCTGTTTTTT.

V is TRBV2 and J is TRBJ1-2; D remains ambiguous. The CDR3 is made up of 12 amino acids. V gave up 7 bases and J gave up 7 bases, with 13 bases separating them. The germline V gene encodes CDR1 SNHLY and CDR2 FYNNEI. The CDR3 nucleotides are TGTGCCAGCAAGGAGTACGAGTCTGGCTACACCTTC. Amino acid sequence: CASKEYESGYTF. Supplemented by reference TRBV2 and TRBJ1-2, the full variable domain reads EPEVTQTPSHQVTQMGQEVILRCVPISNHLYFYWYRQILGQKVEFLVSFYNNEISEKSEIFDDQFSVERPDGSNFTLKIRSTKLEDSAMYFCASKEYESGYTFGSGTRLTVV.

This chain connects TRBV9 to TRBJ2-7; 7 bases map to TRBD2. The CDR3 contains 14 residues. The V and J ends lost 3 bases and 5 bases, in that order; junction bases with no gene match: 8. Germline-derived CDR1 and CDR2 are SGDLS and YYNGEE. In DNA form, the CDR3 reads TGTGCCAGCAGCGCCCCCACTAGCGCCCACGAGCAGTACTTC. It specifies CASSAPTSAHEQYF.

J is TRBJ2-1 and V is TRBV7-9; the match to TRBD2 covers 7 bases. This CDR3 is 15 amino acids long. The V segment lost 1 base and the J segment 4 bases; nucleotides outside the gene matches: 4. Germline V CDR1 and CDR2: SEHNR, FQNEAQ (reference sequence). This CDR3 is CASSLDGGYYNEQFF. CDR3 DNA: TGTGCCAGCAGCTTAGACGGGGGGTATTACAATGAGCAGTTCTTC.

This clone appeared a few times. The chain combines TRBV7-9 with TRBJ2-3, with 7 bases fitting TRBD1. Germline V lookup: CDR1 SEHNR, CDR2 FQNEAQ (reference sequence). V lost 5 bases to trimming and J lost 4 bases; unmatched junction nucleotides: 12. The CDR3 is 16 residues long. CDR3 bases: TGTGCCAGCAGCACCCGAGACAGGGATGGGGCAGATACGCAGTATTTT. It codes for CASSTRDRDGADTQYF.